This T cell receptor beta chain was sequenced for a study of blood T cells in healthy people across ages. Findings and limits, study-wide: Estimates of diversity drawn from one million T cells were considered underestimates.

With regard to this clonotype: What it binds is not known.

The authors ran a second PCR of 7 to 11 cycles using a sample-barcoded 5' primer and a J-beta primer mix. TCRdb re-derived calls from the 5' RACE reads in MiXCR, one entry per CDR3 protein. The profile covers about a million distinct CDR3 sequences, with roughly half appearing a single time and 20% to 25% taken by the ten largest. CDR1 and CDR2 from the germline V gene are LGHNT and FRNRAP. The CDR3 has 14 amino acids. Deletions cut 0 bases from V and 6 bases from J, with 11 bases between. Per sample, at least 5 micrograms of total RNA were extracted. Sample: blood. This TCR was sampled from a woman aged 60 to 75 in good health. The chain carries TRBV12-5 and TRBJ2-5; D remains unclear. The CDR3 here is CASGLVAVFKTQYF. The CDR3 nucleotides are TGTGCTAGTGGTTTGGTCGCAGTGTTTAAGACCCAGTACTTC.